This T cell receptor beta chain was profiled in a study of cytomegalovirus exposure and HLA in healthy donors. Broader study findings: A later analysis appeared to link common viral pathogens to several of the most significant clusters. For most TCR beta V segments, an earlier analysis put the productive rate at about 87% or about 30% of the time. When a later analysis was performed, an Asian-associated ancestry cluster reportedly had fewer N-insertions than the approximately 690-donor mean.

On this clone itself: Its antigen is as yet unknown.

This CDR3 is built from 16 residues. Germline trimming cut 3 bases from V and 6 bases from J; bases unmatched to any gene: 9. Germline CDR1 is KGHSH and CDR2 is LQKENI. PCR employed 60 Vbeta and 13 Jbeta primers. Profiling relied on immunoSEQ multiplex PCR, and the TCRdb table lists in-frame clones only, not all of them. The sample has 100,000 to 130,000 clones, roughly 70% seen once; the top ten hold around 15%. The specimen was PBMCs. This chain uses TRBV18 with TRBJ1-1, with 11 nucleotides matching TRBD1. The receptor was isolated from a middle-aged woman in good health and CMV-seropositive. The CDR3 protein is CASSPRTGGVSPEAFF. The CDR3 DNA reads TGTGCCAGCTCACCTCGGACAGGGGGCGTGTCTCCTGAAGCTTTCTTT.